The 29 T cell receptor beta chains below were found in one sample sequenced in a study of T cells in Graves' hyperthyroidism and ophthalmopathy. Researchers took RNA transcripts and amplified the TCR beta CDR3 regions from them. HTBI primers were used for first-round RT-PCR of the TCR CDR3. Each CDR3 protein gets one entry after TCRdb re-called the multiplex PCR reads with MiXCR. The table shows 190,000 or so distinct CDR3 sequences, with around 19% occurring only once. Sequencing was carried out using blood. These receptors were collected from a man aged 35 to 55 with Graves' hyperthyroidism.

Many counts were recorded for this clonotype. V and J are TRBV6-2 or TRBV6-3 and TRBJ2-7; 7 bases line up with TRBD1. V shed 5 bases, J shed 1 base, and the junction held 5 bases outside the gene matches. Germline loops: CDR1 MNHEY, CDR2 SVGEGT. The CDR3 runs to 14 residues. The CDR3, as DNA: TGTGCCAGCAGTCCGCCGGGACAGTCCTACGAGCAGTACTTC. Protein product: CASSPPGQSYEQYF.

At least ten counts were recorded for this clonotype. This chain joins TRBV19 and TRBJ2-7, with 9 nucleotides matching TRBD1. This CDR3 region has 15 residues. The germline V gene encodes CDR1 LNHDA and CDR2 SQIVND (reference sequence). The junction had 10 bases not matched to a gene; V was cut back by 6 bases and J by 4 bases. The CDR3 reads CASSYTQGASYEQYF. The CDR3 DNA is TGTGCCAGTAGCTATACACAGGGGGCGAGTTACGAGCAGTACTTC.

This clonotype has a handful of counts. The chain recombines TRBV7-2 with TRBJ2-1; 16 bases are a match to TRBD2. Unmatched junction bases numbered 6, after V lost 1 base and J lost 12 bases. From germline, CDR1 is SGHTA and CDR2 FQGNSA. The CDR3 runs 16 residues. The CDR3 region has the DNA TGTGCCAGCAGCTTAGGGGGACTAGCGGGGGGGACGGGGCAGTTCTTC. Translated, it gives CASSLGGLAGGTGQFF.

There are many counts of this clonotype. The chain joins TRBV5-1 to TRBJ1-1, with TRBD1 matching over 7 bases. The CDR3 runs 15 residues. Trimming at V came to 1 base and at J to 3 bases, leaving 6 bases not matched to a gene. Germline V gene data show CDR1 as SGHRS and CDR2 as YFSETQ. CDR3 sequence (DNA): TGCGCCAGCAGCTTGTTAGGGGGCGGAGACACTGAAGCTTTCTTT. Protein: CASSLLGGGDTEAFF.

This clonotype has only a few counts. The CDR3 region is CSAFPPRGGGTSGELFF. The CDR3 DNA reads TGCAGTGCCTTTCCCCCCCGGGGGGGCGGAACCTCCGGGGAGCTGTTTTTT. The rearrangement joins TRBV20-1 to TRBJ2-2; TRBD2 aligns across 8 bases. From germline, CDR1 is DFQATT and CDR2 SNEGSKA (reference sequence). This CDR3 is built from 17 residues. Trimming took 6 bases from V and 6 from J; bases not matched to a gene: 18.

This chain connects TRBV5-1 to TRBJ1-2; 8 nucleotides align to TRBD1. The CDR3 totals 18 residues. CDR1 and CDR2 from the germline V gene are SGHRS and YFSETQ. V lost 0 bases and J lost 2; bases outside the gene matches: 12. The DNA for the CDR3 is TGCGCCAGCAGCTTGGCGGGATCCGGGACAGGTGCAAACTATGGCTACACCTTC. Its protein product is CASSLAGSGTGANYGYTF.

This clonotype was detected ten times or more. The chain is built from TRBV7-9 and TRBJ2-5, with 8 bases fitting TRBD1. The CDR3 loop spans 15 amino acids. V shed 5 bases and J 1 base; nucleotides not matched to a gene: 6. The germline V gene encodes CDR1 SEHNR and CDR2 FQNEAQ (reference sequence). The CDR3 nucleotides are TGTGCCAGCAGCCCATGGGACAGGCCCCAAGAGACCCAGTACTTC. It specifies CASSPWDRPQETQYF.

Only a few counts were recorded for this clonotype. V gene TRBV6-1 combines with J gene TRBJ2-1; TRBD1 matches 9 bases. CDR3 size: 17 residues. After removal of 5 bases from V and 6 bases from J, the junction contained 14 bases not matched to a gene. Looked up from germline, CDR1 is MNHNS and CDR2 is SASEGT. In DNA, the CDR3 is TGTGCCAGCAGTTTCCGACGGACAGGGGAATGGTTCAATGAGCAGTTCTTC. Translating gives CASSFRRTGEWFNEQFF.

The count of this clonotype is one. This chain links TRBV5-6 with TRBJ2-5; TRBD2 agrees at 7 bases. Losses at the gene ends were 0 bases for V and 1 base for J; bases not matched to a gene: 9. The CDR3 extends over 17 amino acids. Germline loops: CDR1 SGHDT, CDR2 YYEEEE. CDR3 DNA: TGTGCCAGCAGCTTGGAGTTGGGGCGGGGGACCCAAGAGACCCAGTACTTC. Its translation is CASSLELGRGTQETQYF.

At least ten counts were recorded for this clonotype. The CDR3 nucleotides read TGTGCCAGCAGTGAAGGGGACAACTATGAGCAGTTCTTC. Translation: CASSEGDNYEQFF. The chain links TRBV6-1 to TRBJ2-1; maybe TRBD1 (6 bases). Germline V gives CDR1 MNHNS, CDR2 SASEGT. V lost 1 base and J 8 bases, leaving 9 bases between the germline ends. The CDR3 spans 13 residues.

The CDR3 region is CASSLELAGGQTDTQYF. DNA of the CDR3: TGTGCCAGCAGTTTGGAGCTAGCGGGGGGCCAGACAGATACGCAGTATTTT. The gene calls are TRBV28 and TRBJ2-3; 11 nucleotides align to TRBD2. The J segment lost 3 bases and the V segment lost 3 bases, leaving 8 bases of the junction unmatched. The CDR3 sequence is 17 residues long. The germline CDR1 and CDR2 sequences are MDHEN and SYDVKM.

Many counts were recorded for this clonotype. V usage is TRBV18 and J usage is TRBJ2-7; D ambiguous. CDR1 KGHSH and CDR2 LQKENI come from the germline V gene. V lost 8 bases, J lost 0 bases, and 20 bases lay in between. CDR3 size: 16 residues. CDR3 nucleotide sequence: TGTGCCAGCCGCGCCCGCGTCATTTTCGGCTCCTACGAGCAGTACTTC. Translating it yields CASRARVIFGSYEQYF. The full variable domain, rest sourced from reference TRBV18 and TRBJ2-7, is NAGVMQNPRHLVRRRGQEARLRCSPMKGHSHVYWYRQLPEEGLKFMVYLQKENIIDESGMPKERFSAEFPKEGPSILRIQQVVRGDSAAYFCASRARVIFGSYEQYFGPGTRLTVT.

This clonotype was recorded many times. The V gene is TRBV7-2, the J gene TRBJ2-5; 7 nucleotides match TRBD1. Germline V gene lookup returns CDR1 SGHTA and CDR2 FQGNSA. The V gene end was trimmed by 5 bases and the J gene end by 5 bases; junction bases not matched to a gene: 11. The CDR3 extends over 15 amino acids. The CDR3 nucleotides read TGTGCCAGCAGCGAAGACAGGGATAGTGGTGAGACCCAGTACTTC. Translated: CASSEDRDSGETQYF. The whole variable domain, remainder taken from reference TRBV7-2 and TRBJ2-5, is GAGVSQSPSNKVTEKGKDVELRCDPISGHTALYWYRQSLGQGLEFLIYFQGNSAPDKSGLPSDRFSAERTGGSVSTLTIQRTQQEDSAVYLCASSEDRDSGETQYFGPGTRLLVL.

This clonotype was recorded at least ten times. The rearrangement links TRBV5-1 to TRBJ2-7, with 11 bases fitting TRBD1. This CDR3 contains 17 residues. Germline V CDR1 and CDR2: SGHRS, YFSETQ. J lost 7 bases, V lost 2 bases, and 14 bases had no gene match. The CDR3 region is CASSFIPGTGGSAEQYF. CDR3 nucleotides: TGCGCCAGCAGCTTTATCCCCGGGACAGGGGGATCTGCGGAGCAGTACTTC.

This clonotype was observed at least ten times. V gene TRBV7-2 combines with J gene TRBJ2-5, with D possibly matching TRBD2 (5 bases). The V gene lost 5 bases and the J gene lost 5 bases, with 15 bases spanning the gap. This CDR3 is built from 14 residues. Germline V gives CDR1 SGHTA, CDR2 FQGNSA. The CDR3 protein is CASSPGRRRETQYF. CDR3 in DNA: TGTGCCAGCAGCCCTGGGCGACGGAGGGAGACCCAGTACTTC. The entire variable domain, with the rest obtained from reference TRBV7-2 and TRBJ2-5, is as follows: GAGVSQSPSNKVTEKGKDVELRCDPISGHTALYWYRQSLGQGLEFLIYFQGNSAPDKSGLPSDRFSAERTGGSVSTLTIQRTQQEDSAVYLCASSPGRRRETQYFGPGTRLLVL.

This clonotype came up many times. The chain employs TRBV18 and TRBJ1-4; no definite D call. This CDR3 spans 12 amino acids. Germline CDR1 is KGHSH and CDR2 is LQKENI. V lost 2 bases to trimming and J lost 11 bases, with 9 bases between them. The CDR3 is CASSPEGEKLFF. The CDR3, as DNA: TGTGCCAGCTCACCAGAGGGAGAGAAACTGTTTTTT. Combining the CDR3 with reference TRBV18 and TRBJ1-4 gives the whole variable domain NAGVMQNPRHLVRRRGQEARLRCSPMKGHSHVYWYRQLPEEGLKFMVYLQKENIIDESGMPKERFSAEFPKEGPSILRIQQVVRGDSAAYFCASSPEGEKLFFGSGTQLSVL.

This clonotype was counted only a few times. This chain joins TRBV11-2 and TRBJ1-5; tentatively, D is TRBD1 (5 bases). The length of the CDR3 is 15 residues. V gave up 0 bases and J gave up 4 bases, with 10 bases separating them. The germline V gene has CDR1 SGHAT and CDR2 FQNNGV. The CDR3 nucleotides read TGTGCCAGCAGCTTAGATTCGGGGGGGAATCAGCCCCAGCATTTT. Protein: CASSLDSGGNQPQHF.

The V call is TRBV19, the J call TRBJ1-2; no reliable D call. Germline lookup yields CDR1 LNHDA and CDR2 SQIVND (reference sequence). CDR3 length: 13 residues. V was shortened by 3 bases and J by 2 bases, with 7 bases between the two germline ends. DNA of the CDR3: TGTGCCAGTAGTATCACTTCAAACTATGGCTACACCTTC. Translating gives CASSITSNYGYTF.

This clonotype showed up many times. This chain links TRBV20-1 with TRBJ1-5; TRBD1 matches 10 bases. Germline V CDR1 and CDR2: DFQATT, SNEGSKA (reference sequence). This CDR3 is 16 amino acids long. After removal of 0 bases from V and 7 bases from J, the junction contained 9 bases not matched to a gene. The CDR3 DNA follows: TGCAGTGCTAGAGAAAAGGGACAGGGGTGGGGGCAGCCCCAGCATTTT. Protein product: CSAREKGQGWGQPQHF.

This clonotype was recorded many times. The rearrangement joins TRBV5-1 to TRBJ1-4, with D unresolved. V lost 0 bases to trimming and J lost 0 bases, with 6 bases between them. The germline gives CDR1 SGHRS, CDR2 YFSETQ. The CDR3 extends over 15 amino acids. The CDR3 loop reads CASSLDVATNEKLFF. CDR3 coding DNA: TGCGCCAGCAGCTTGGACGTTGCAACTAATGAAAAACTGTTTTTT.

This clonotype was seen many times. The genes are TRBV2 and TRBJ1-2; no clear D gene. CDR1 is SNHLY, CDR2 FYNNEI, per germline. This CDR3 spans 13 amino acids. Trimming pared 4 bases from V and 2 bases from J, leaving 8 bases between. CDR3 bases: TGTGCCAGCAGTGCGGACGGAAACTATGGCTACACCTTC. Its translation is CASSADGNYGYTF.

This rearrangement joins TRBV13 to TRBJ2-3; 9 positions agree with TRBD1. This CDR3 comprises 16 residues. The V gene end was trimmed by 5 bases and the J gene end by 1 base; junction bases not matched to a gene: 7. Germline CDR1 PRHDT, CDR2 FYEKMQ (reference sequence). The CDR3 bases are TGTGCCAGCAGCCGAGGGACAGGGCGGCGCACAGATACGCAGTATTTT. Translating gives CASSRGTGRRTDTQYF.

This clonotype was recorded at least ten times. This may stem from a read error, because a much larger clone lies one nucleotide away. The chain couples TRBV20-1 to TRBJ1-3; D not resolved. The CDR3 sequence is 14 residues long. CDR1 is DFQATT, CDR2 SNEGSKA, per germline (reference sequence). CDR3 nucleotides: TGCAGTGCTAGAGACTCCAGTGGTGGAAGCACCATATATTTT. Protein sequence: CSARDSSGGSTIYF.

This sequence joins TRBV4-3 and TRBJ2-7; no definite D call. Germline CDR1 LGHNA, CDR2 YSLEER. This CDR3 comprises 14 residues. Trimming pared 6 bases from V and 2 bases from J, leaving 14 bases between. In DNA form, the CDR3 reads TGCGCCAGCAGTGAGAGACACCTAACCTACGAGCAGTACTTC. Amino acids: CASSERHLTYEQYF.

This clonotype was detected ten times or more. CDR3 amino acids: CASSGGGLAGGQDTQYF. In DNA, the CDR3 is TGTGCCAGCAGCGGGGGGGGACTAGCGGGGGGGCAAGATACGCAGTATTTT. V is TRBV7-2 and J is TRBJ2-3, with 16 positions matching TRBD2. Germline assignment: CDR1 SGHTA and CDR2 FQGNSA. V dropped 5 bases and J dropped 5; count of bases not matched to a gene: 7. This CDR3 is 17 amino acids long.

There are many counts of this clonotype. CDR3 amino acids: CASSGGDQDTQYF. DNA for the CDR3: TGTGCCAGCTCAGGCGGGGACCAAGATACGCAGTATTTT. This chain links TRBV18 with TRBJ2-3; tentatively, D is TRBD2 (6 bases). The CDR3 length is 13 residues. V was trimmed by 5 bases and J by 5 bases, leaving 11 bases between them. Germline V CDR1 and CDR2: KGHSH, LQKENI.

This clonotype has ten or more counts. The rearrangement uses TRBV30 and TRBJ1-4; D possibly corresponds to TRBD1 (5 bases). V gave up 3 bases and J gave up 8 bases, with 13 bases separating them. Germline CDR1 GTSNPN, CDR2 SVGIG (reference sequence). The CDR3 contains 13 residues. In DNA form, the CDR3 reads TGTGCCTGGAGGAAGGACATATTCGAAAAACTGTTTTTT. It codes for CAWRKDIFEKLFF. Supplemented by reference TRBV30 and TRBJ1-4, the full variable domain reads SQTIHQWPATLVQPVGSPLSLECTVEGTSNPNLYWYRQAAGRGLQLLFYSVGIGQISSEVPQNLSASRPQDRQFILSSKKLLLSDSGFYLCAWRKDIFEKLFFGSGTQLSVL.

A word on this clonotype: The junction and the germline gene differ at one end; a read error may be behind it. The rearrangement joins TRBV11-2 to TRBJ2-2; 9 bases align to TRBD1. Germline CDR1 is SGHAT and CDR2 is FQNNGV. The CDR3 runs 16 residues. CDR3 nucleotides: TGTGCCAGCAGCTTAGCCGGGACAGGGCACACCGGGGAACTGTTTTTT. Translating gives CASSLAGTGHTGELFF. Full variable domain (remainder filled in from reference TRBV11-2 and TRBJ2-2): EAGVAQSPRYKIIEKRQSVAFWCNPISGHATLYWYQQILGQGPKLLIQFQNNGVVDDSQLPKDRFSAERLKGVDSTLKIQPAKLEDSAVYLCASSLAGTGHTGELFFGEGSRLTVL.

The J gene is TRBJ1-6, the V gene TRBV29-1; possibly TRBD1 for D (5 bases). Germline V CDR1 and CDR2: SQVTM, ANQGSEA. The length of the CDR3 is 11 residues. CDR3 bases: TGCCCTCGCAGGGATAATTCACCCCTCCACTTT. Translation: CPRRDNSPLHF.